The 24 T cell receptor beta chains in this list originate from one sample, sequenced in a study of CD8+CD57+ T cells in acquired aplastic anemia. Patients included in sequencing had previously demonstrated CD8+CD57+ cell expansion by flow cytometry. Genomic DNA, the template, was used for profiling of the TCR beta VDJ and CDR3. One entry per CDR3 protein, called by TCRdb with MiXCR from the reads. This sample has around 250,000 distinct CDR3 sequences, with 82% found just once. Specimen: sorted CD4+, CD8+, or CD8+CD57+ T cells (not recorded which) from PBMCs. These receptors were obtained from a human donor with aplastic anemia.

This clonotype was counted once. The V and J genes are TRBV13 and TRBJ1-5; D remains unclear. CDR3 length: 15 residues. Trimming cost V 5 bases and J 14 bases, with 25 bases left between them. Germline V gives CDR1 PRHDT, CDR2 FYEKMQ (reference sequence). Here the CDR3 DNA reads TGTGCCAGCAGCCAACGCTATAGCCACACTCTGGGAAAGCATTTT. This sequence encodes CASSQRYSHTLGKHF.

Note on this clonotype: One end of the junction does not line up with germline, which may come from a read error. The genes are TRBV2 and TRBJ2-7; TRBD2 is a possible D gene (6 bases). This CDR3 has 15 amino acids. CDR1 and CDR2 from the germline V gene are SNHLY and FYNNEI. The CDR3 loop is CASSEDDSGPSEQYF. In DNA form, the CDR3 reads TGTGCCAGCAGCGAAGATGATAGCGGTCCCTCCGAGCAGTACTTC.

As for this clonotype: The junction does not match germline at one end; this may be a read error. V and J are TRBV7-9 and TRBJ2-5, with 9 bases aligning to TRBD1. Germline V gives CDR1 SEHNR, CDR2 FQNEAQ (reference sequence). This CDR3 spans 14 amino acids. In DNA form, the CDR3 reads TGTGCCAGCAGTCCCGCGGACAGGGGATATGGCCACACCTTC. Translating gives CASSPADRGYGHTF. Full variable domain (rest looked up from reference TRBV7-9 and TRBJ2-5): DTGVSQNPRHKITKRGQNVTFRCDPISEHNRLYWYRQTLGQGPEFLTYFQNEAQLEKSRLLSDRFSAERPKGSFSTLEIQRTEQGDSAMYLCASSPADRGYGHTFGPGTRLLVL.

The chain is built from TRBV7-2 and TRBJ2-7; D is tentatively TRBD1 or TRBD2 (6 bases each). V lost 0 bases to trimming and J lost 8 bases, with 14 bases between them. Per the germline V gene, CDR1 is SGHTA and CDR2 is FQGNSA. The CDR3 extends over 14 amino acids. The CDR3 sequence is CASSLASGAGKQYV. DNA for the CDR3: TGTGCCAGCAGCTTAGCATCGGGGGCCGGGAAGCAGTACGTC.

CDR3 protein: CASSSAGGHYFQYF. In nucleotides, the CDR3 is TGTGCCAGCAGCTCAGCGGGTGGGCACTATTTTCAGTATTTT. The chain is built from TRBV7-9 and TRBJ2-3, with D possibly matching TRBD2 (6 bases). The CDR3 length is 14 residues. Germline loops: CDR1 SEHNR, CDR2 FQNEAQ (reference sequence). The ends were cut back, 4 bases at V and 12 bases at J, with 20 bases in the middle.

This rearrangement joins TRBV7-8 to TRBJ2-7, with D possibly called TRBD1 or TRBD2 (6 bases each). CDR3 length: 14 amino acids. Germline loops: CDR1 SGHVS, CDR2 FQNEAQ. This CDR3 reads CATSIGGGRYKQYV. The CDR3 DNA sequence: TGTGCCACCAGCATAGGGGGAGGAAGGTACAAGCAGTACGTC.

Details on this clonotype: The CDR3 does not end in the conserved phenylalanine or tryptophan, so this is likely a read error. The limits of the CDR3 on the DNA are not certain, so only TCRdb's listed CDR3 is given. This rearrangement joins TRBV2 to TRBJ1-2; the DNA was not used to check the table's D call, TRBD1. Germline V gives CDR1 SNHLY, CDR2 FYNNEI. The CDR3 is made up of 16 amino acids, end residues included. CDR3 sequence reads: CASGDGDRGSQYGGPG.

The chain couples TRBV25-1 to TRBJ1-1; D is possibly TRBD1 (6 bases). The CDR3 is made up of 13 amino acids. The ends were cut back, 5 bases at V and 5 bases at J, with 12 bases in the middle. Germline CDR1 is MGHDK and CDR2 is SYGVNS. The CDR3 protein is CASSTQGSTEAFF. The CDR3 coding sequence is TGTGCCAGCAGTACCCAGGGGTCGACTGAAGCTTTCTTT.

In the case of this clonotype: Germline and junction disagree at one end, which may indicate a read error. The chain is built from TRBV7-9 and TRBJ2-3, with a weak D call TRBD2 (6 bases). The germline V gene has CDR1 SEHNR and CDR2 FQNEAQ (reference sequence). The CDR3 runs 12 residues. In nucleotides, the CDR3 is TGTGCCAGCAGCGTAGCGGCAGATCCGCAGTATTTT. It translates to CASSVAADPQYF.

This clonotype was seen a handful of times. This chain links TRBV29-1 with TRBJ2-2; 9 bases map to TRBD1. CDR1 is SQVTM, CDR2 ANQGSEA, per germline. The CDR3 is 14 amino acids. J lost 2 bases, V lost 6 bases, and 4 bases had no gene match. CDR3: CSVGQGPNTGELFF. CDR3 nucleotides: TGCAGCGTAGGACAGGGGCCTAACACCGGGGAGCTGTTTTTT.

The chain joins TRBV7-3 to TRBJ2-3; D unresolved. The J call is uncertain, as TRBJ1-5 better fits the DNA end. The CDR3 runs to 14 residues. In germline, CDR1 is SGHTA, CDR2 FQGTGA. The CDR3, as DNA: TGTGCCAGCAGCTTTGGTGGAGGTCCCGATATCCAGCATTTT. Protein product: CASSFGGGPDIQHF.

The chain is built from TRBV6-4 and TRBJ2-1, with 14 bases fitting TRBD2. The germline V gene encodes CDR1 MRHNA and CDR2 SNTAGT. V lost 7 bases to trimming and J lost 5 bases; unmatched junction nucleotides: 1. The CDR3 runs to 14 residues. CDR3 sequence: CASKGLAGDNEQFF. The CDR3 DNA reads TGTGCCAGCAAGGGACTAGCGGGAGACAATGAGCAGTTCTTC.

The chain carries TRBV28 and TRBJ2-3; 7 bases are shared with TRBD2. The CDR3 is 14 amino acids. Germline V gives CDR1 MDHEN, CDR2 SYDVKM. The V gene end was trimmed by 5 bases and the J gene end by 10 bases; junction bases not matched to a gene: 12. The CDR3 spells CASSLTSATGAQYF. The CDR3, as DNA: TGTGCCAGCAGTCTAACTAGCGCAACCGGGGCGCAGTATTTT.

V usage is TRBV11-2 and J usage is TRBJ1-1; D is ambiguous. The CDR3 consists of 16 residues. V shed 6 bases and J shed 1 base, with 18 bases lying between them. The germline CDR1 and CDR2 sequences are SGHAT and FQNNGV. CDR3 sequence: CASSYKAAGENTEAFF. Written as DNA, the CDR3 is TGTGCCAGCAGTTACAAGGCAGCCGGAGAGAACACTGAAGCTTTCTTT. The full variable domain, in which reference TRBV11-2 and TRBJ1-1 provide the parts outside the CDR3, is EAGVAQSPRYKIIEKRQSVAFWCNPISGHATLYWYQQILGQGPKLLIQFQNNGVVDDSQLPKDRFSAERLKGVDSTLKIQPAKLEDSAVYLCASSYKAAGENTEAFFGQGTRLTVV.

The chain employs TRBV7-9 and TRBJ1-1, with a tentative D call TRBD1 (6 bases). Trimming took off 3 bases at V and 14 bases at J, with 25 bases between the two ends. This CDR3 has 15 residues. From germline, CDR1 is SEHNR and CDR2 FQNEAQ (reference sequence). This CDR3 reads CASSFQLSGDTDEFF. In nucleotides, the CDR3 is TGTGCCAGCAGCTTTCAACTAAGCGGGGACACTGATGAGTTCTTT.

Note on this clonotype: This CDR3 fails to terminate in the conserved phenylalanine or tryptophan, so it likely reflects a read error. Because the CDR3's place on the DNA is in doubt, the DNA is left out and the CDR3 is given as listed by TCRdb. This chain joins TRBV7-9 and TRBJ1-2. The germline CDR1 and CDR2 sequences are SEHNR and FQNEAQ (reference sequence). The CDR3 has 13 residues if both end residues are counted. This chain's CDR3 is CASSLQRNGGNTY.

With respect to this clonotype: One junction end disagrees with the germline gene, perhaps due to a read error. The chain couples TRBV7-3 to TRBJ1-2; the D is unclear. Germline CDR1 and CDR2: SGHTA and FQGTGA. CDR3 length: 13 amino acids. CDR3 DNA: TGTGCCAGCAGAACATTGACGAGCGATGTCTACCACTTC. It yields the protein CASRTLTSDVYHF.

This clonotype was seen once. Germline and junction disagree at one end, which may indicate a read error. This chain joins TRBV7-8 and TRBJ2-1; 10 nucleotides match TRBD1. Germline-derived CDR1 and CDR2 are SGHVS and FQNEAQ. The CDR3 covers 15 residues. The CDR3 coding sequence is TGCGCCAGCAGCCTGACAGGGGGCTCCGACAATGAGCACTTCTTC. It codes for CASSLTGGSDNEHFF.

The chain has TRBV7-3 and TRBJ2-3; the D gene could be TRBD1 or TRBD2 (6 bases each). Trimming took off 5 bases at V and 9 bases at J, with 15 bases between the two ends. The CDR3 runs 13 residues. The germline V gene encodes CDR1 SGHTA and CDR2 FQGTGA. The CDR3 DNA reads as TGTGCCAGCAGCGACGGGGGCGGTCCCACGCAGTATTTT. Its protein product is CASSDGGGPTQYF. Filled out from reference TRBV7-3 and TRBJ2-3, the complete variable domain reads GAGVSQTPSNKVTEKGKYVELRCDPISGHTALYWYRQSLGQGPEFLIYFQGTGAADDSGLPNDRFFAVRPEGSVSTLKIQRTERGDSAVYLCASSDGGGPTQYFGPGTRLTVL.

This clonotype is a singleton in its sample. The CDR3 does not end in the conserved phenylalanine or tryptophan, so this is likely a read error. The DNA is left out, because the CDR3 cannot be placed on it with certainty; the CDR3 is given as TCRdb lists it. The V and J genes are TRBV7-6 and TRBJ2-2; the D segment call TRBD1 is taken from the table without a DNA check. Germline V gene lookup returns CDR1 SGHVS and CDR2 FNYEAQ. From its first to its last residue, the CDR3 has 12 amino acids. The CDR3 here is CASSFVLIAPFS.

Concerning this clonotype: Because the CDR3 is missing its conserved closing phenylalanine or tryptophan, this is likely a read error. It is unclear where the CDR3 begins or ends on the DNA, so no DNA is shown, and the CDR3 is as TCRdb lists it. The chain carries TRBV7-9 and TRBJ2-4; no check of the table's D call, TRBD1, against the DNA was made. The CDR3 has 12 residues if both end residues are counted. The germline CDR1 and CDR2 sequences are SEHNR and FQNEAQ (reference sequence). CDR3: CASSSDRGLSPL.

This sequence joins TRBV7-3 and TRBJ2-1, with TRBD1 matching over 8 bases. The length of the CDR3 is 16 residues. With V trimmed by 4 bases and J by 12 bases, 17 bases remained unmatched. Germline CDR1 reads SGHTA; CDR2 reads FQGTGA. The CDR3 is CASSYAGGIGGEVQFF. For the CDR3, the DNA is TGTGCCAGCAGCTATGCAGGGGGCATCGGCGGGGAGGTGCAGTTCTTC.

The V gene is TRBV15, the J gene TRBJ2-3; D unclear. Trimming pared 0 bases from V and 2 bases from J, leaving 15 bases between. The V gene's germline CDR1 is LNHNV and CDR2 YYDKDF (reference sequence). The CDR3 runs to 17 residues. The CDR3 DNA sequence: TGTGCCACCAGCAGAGATCTCCCCGGACCCGTCACAGATACGCAGTATTTT. This codes for CATSRDLPGPVTDTQYF.

This clonotype was recorded at least ten times. This chain joins TRBV7-3 and TRBJ2-5, with a possible D match to TRBD2 (5 bases). CDR1 and CDR2 (germline): SGHTA, FQGTGA. CDR3 length equals 17 residues. V was cut by 5 bases and J by 4 bases, with 23 bases left in between. DNA for the CDR3: TGTGCCAGCAGCGCCCGGGGAATGCAGTCAGGTTCAGAGACCCAGTACTTC. This gives the protein CASSARGMQSGSETQYF.